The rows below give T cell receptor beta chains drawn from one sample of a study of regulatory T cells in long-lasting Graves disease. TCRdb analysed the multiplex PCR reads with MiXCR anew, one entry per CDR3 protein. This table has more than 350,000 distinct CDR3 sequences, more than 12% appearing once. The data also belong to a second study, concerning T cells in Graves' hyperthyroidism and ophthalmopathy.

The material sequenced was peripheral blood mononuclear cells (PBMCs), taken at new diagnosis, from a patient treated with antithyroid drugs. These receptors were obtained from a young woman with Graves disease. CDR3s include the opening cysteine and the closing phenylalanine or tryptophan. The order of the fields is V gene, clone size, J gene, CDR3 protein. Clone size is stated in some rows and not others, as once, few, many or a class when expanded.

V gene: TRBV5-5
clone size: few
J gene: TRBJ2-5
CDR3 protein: CASSSSLEETQYF

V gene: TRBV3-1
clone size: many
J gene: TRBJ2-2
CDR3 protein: CASSQEWTGANTGELFF

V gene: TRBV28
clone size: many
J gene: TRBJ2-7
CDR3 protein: CASSFGIGSYEQYF

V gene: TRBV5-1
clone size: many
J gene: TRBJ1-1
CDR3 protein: CASRRGQGALMNTEAFF

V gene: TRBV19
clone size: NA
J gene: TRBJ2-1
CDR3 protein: CASSTAGLAESSYNEQFF

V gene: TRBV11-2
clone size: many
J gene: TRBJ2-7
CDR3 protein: CASSLHTGGEQYF

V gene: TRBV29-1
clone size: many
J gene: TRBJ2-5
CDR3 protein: CSVTGDAETQYF

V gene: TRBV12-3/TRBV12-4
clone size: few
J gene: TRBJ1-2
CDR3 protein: CASTPWLQGDYGYTF

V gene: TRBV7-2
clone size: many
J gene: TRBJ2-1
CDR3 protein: CASRSPSGTNEQFF

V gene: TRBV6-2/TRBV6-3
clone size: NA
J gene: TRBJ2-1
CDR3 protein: CASETGSGYNEQFF

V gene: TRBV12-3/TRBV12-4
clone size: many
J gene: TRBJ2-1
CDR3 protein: CASSFGERRRGSSYNEQFF

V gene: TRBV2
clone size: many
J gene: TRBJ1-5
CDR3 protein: CASSETVSNQPQHF

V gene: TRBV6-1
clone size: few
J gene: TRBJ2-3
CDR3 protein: CASRDPTDTQYF

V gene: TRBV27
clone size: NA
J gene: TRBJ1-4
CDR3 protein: CASSLAGKLFF

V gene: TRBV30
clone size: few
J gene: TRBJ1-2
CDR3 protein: CAWRGGRYGYTF

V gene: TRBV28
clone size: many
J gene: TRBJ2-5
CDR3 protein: CASRQQGETQYF

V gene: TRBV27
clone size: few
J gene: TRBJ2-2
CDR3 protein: CASSLELNTGELFF

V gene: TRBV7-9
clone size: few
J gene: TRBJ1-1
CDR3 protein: CASTLTLTSINTEAFF

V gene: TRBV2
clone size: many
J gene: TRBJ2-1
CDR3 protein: CASSERTSGHNEQFF

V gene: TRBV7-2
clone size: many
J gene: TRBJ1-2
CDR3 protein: CASSSPSLGAHGYTF

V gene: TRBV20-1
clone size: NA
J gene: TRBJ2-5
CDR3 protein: CSARGTSGSFTETQYF

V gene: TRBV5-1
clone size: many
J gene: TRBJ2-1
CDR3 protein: CASSGRTSMAYNEQFF

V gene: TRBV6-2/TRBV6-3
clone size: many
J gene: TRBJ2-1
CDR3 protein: CASSEGGSSYNEQFF

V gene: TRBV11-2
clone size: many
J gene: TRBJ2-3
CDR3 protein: CASSFRSWTDTQYF

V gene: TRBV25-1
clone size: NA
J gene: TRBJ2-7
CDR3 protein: CASRDPSSYEQYF